The 18 T cell receptor beta chains below all came from one sample that was sequenced in a study of blood T cell repertoires in COVID-19. Clones were sequenced by immunoSEQ multiplex PCR, and TCRdb holds only the in-frame ones, with some missing. The profile shows 200,000 to 250,000 clones, 92% of them singletons. Material for sequencing was peripheral blood. Source of these receptors: a man in his 60s with COVID-19, enrolled during active disease.

This chain links TRBV28 with TRBJ2-6, with 8 bases fitting TRBD2. The V gene's germline CDR1 is MDHEN and CDR2 SYDVKM. CDR3 length: 16 amino acids. V gave up 3 bases and J gave up 0 bases; unmatched junction bases: 1. The CDR3 is CASSFSGSSGANVLTF. The CDR3 DNA is TGTGCCAGCAGTTTCAGCGGGAGCTCTGGGGCCAACGTCCTGACTTTC.

The genes are TRBV4-1 and TRBJ1-3; TRBD1 aligns across 7 bases. Germline V gene sequence: CDR1 MGHRA, CDR2 YSYEKL. CDR3 size: 15 residues. The V and J ends lost 0 bases and 2 bases, in that order; junction bases with no gene match: 1. The CDR3: CASSQDGTAGNTIYF. The DNA of the CDR3 is TGCGCCAGCAGCCAAGACGGGACAGCTGGAAACACCATATATTTT.

The V gene is TRBV7-2, the J gene TRBJ1-1, with 9 bases aligning to TRBD1. Germline V gene data show CDR1 as SGHTA and CDR2 as FQGNSA. V lost 6 bases to trimming and J lost 2 bases; unmatched junction nucleotides: 16. This CDR3 has 18 residues. CDR3: CASRKAGTGFSPNTEAFF. CDR3 DNA: TGTGCCAGCAGGAAGGCCGGGACAGGGTTCTCGCCCAACACTGAAGCTTTCTTT.

V and J are TRBV5-1 and TRBJ1-1; the match to TRBD1 covers 7 bases. This CDR3 has 14 amino acids. Looked up from germline, CDR1 is SGHRS and CDR2 is YFSETQ. V lost 3 bases and J lost 2; bases outside the gene matches: 4. The CDR3, as DNA: TGCGCCAGCAGCTCCCGGGACAGCAACACTGAAGCTTTCTTT. This sequence encodes CASSSRDSNTEAFF.

The genes are TRBV6-5 and TRBJ2-1, with TRBD2 matching over 9 bases. The CDR3 covers 15 residues. J was trimmed by 8 bases and V by 10 bases; bases with no gene match: 15. Germline V gives CDR1 MNHEY, CDR2 SVGAGI. Here the CDR3 reads CATRSGGRARDEQFF. The CDR3 region has the DNA TGTGCCACCCGTTCTGGCGGGAGGGCCCGTGATGAGCAGTTCTTC.

This chain joins TRBV6-6 and TRBJ2-1; 10 nucleotides match TRBD1. The CDR3 length is 14 residues. Germline lookup yields CDR1 MNHNY and CDR2 SVGAGI (reference sequence). Trimming cost V 10 bases and J 8 bases; bases outside gene matches: 11. The CDR3 sequence: CATNPGQGLHEQFF. The DNA of the CDR3 is TGTGCCACCAACCCGGGACAGGGGCTCCATGAGCAGTTCTTC.

The CDR3 protein is CASSPRESGTQYF. CDR3 DNA sequence: TGTGCCAGCTCACCCCGAGAGTCCGGGACCCAGTACTTC. The J gene is TRBJ2-5, the V gene TRBV18; D not certain. CDR3 length equals 13 residues. The V end was cut by 3 bases, the J end by 7 bases, with 12 bases between. Germline-derived CDR1 and CDR2 are KGHSH and LQKENI.

This chain uses TRBV5-1 with TRBJ1-1, with D perhaps matching TRBD1 (5 bases). Germline assignment: CDR1 SGHRS and CDR2 YFSETQ. CDR3 size: 14 residues. Trimming left V 4 bases short and J 1 base short, with 11 bases between. The CDR3: CASSDNTGNTEAFF. CDR3 DNA: TGCGCCAGCAGCGATAACACAGGGAACACTGAAGCTTTCTTT.

J is TRBJ1-1 and V is TRBV28; no reliable D call. There are 15 residues in the CDR3. Germline V gives CDR1 MDHEN, CDR2 SYDVKM. V was pared by 1 base and J by 4 bases, with 13 bases between. The CDR3 nucleotides are TGTGCCAGCAGTTTATTGGTTCTACGGGTCACTGAAGCTTTCTTT. Its protein is CASSLLVLRVTEAFF.

V gene TRBV6-6 combines with J gene TRBJ1-1, with unresolved D. This CDR3 has 15 residues. Germline-derived CDR1 and CDR2 are MNHNY and SVGAGI (reference sequence). Trimming stripped 7 bases from V and 6 bases from J, with 21 bases between. The CDR3 loop is CASKYAGSQKAEAFF. The CDR3 DNA is TGTGCCAGCAAATACGCCGGGTCCCAGAAGGCTGAAGCTTTCTTT.

This chain joins TRBV24-1 and TRBJ2-5, with D maybe TRBD1 (6 bases). Germline assignment: CDR1 KGHDR and CDR2 SFDVKD. The CDR3 covers 18 residues. Trimming shortened V by 5 bases and J by 1 base, and 22 bases separated the two germline ends. CDR3 sequence: CATSGSRGSVLRQETQYF. CDR3 DNA: TGTGCCACCAGTGGCTCCAGGGGAAGCGTCCTCCGCCAAGAGACCCAGTACTTC.

This clone was seen just once. The chain links TRBV28 to TRBJ1-4; no definite D call. CDR1 is MDHEN, CDR2 SYDVKM, per germline. V lost 2 bases and J lost 4, with 8 bases in between. The CDR3 extends over 14 amino acids. Written as DNA, the CDR3 is TGTGCCAGCAGTTTAGAGCGGATTAATGAAAAACTGTTTTTT. Residues: CASSLERINEKLFF.

This chain joins TRBV30 and TRBJ2-5; a weak D match, TRBD2 (6 bases). Germline loops: CDR1 GTSNPN, CDR2 SVGIG (reference sequence). Trimming left V 0 bases short and J 4 bases short, with 12 bases between. The CDR3 is 14 residues long. The CDR3 region is CAWSVNVGGETQYF. In DNA form, the CDR3 reads TGTGCCTGGAGTGTTAACGTCGGGGGAGAGACCCAGTACTTC.

The genes are TRBV6-5 and TRBJ1-6, with a tentative D call TRBD1 (6 bases). V was cut by 8 bases and J by 0 bases, with 8 bases left in between. Germline CDR1 MNHEY, CDR2 SVGAGI. This CDR3 region has 14 residues. CDR3 nucleotides: TGTGCCAGCGGACAGACCTCCTATAATTCACCCCTCCACTTT. Protein sequence: CASGQTSYNSPLHF.

This chain connects TRBV5-1 to TRBJ2-1; TRBD2 is a possible D gene (6 bases). The CDR3 length is 14 residues. Germline assignment: CDR1 SGHRS and CDR2 YFSETQ. Trimming shortened V by 0 bases and J by 6 bases, and 10 bases separated the two germline ends. The CDR3 DNA reads TGCGCCAGCAGCTTGGACCCGGGAGTCAATGAGCAGTTCTTC. Protein: CASSLDPGVNEQFF.

This clone was picked up one time. The chain couples TRBV5-1 to TRBJ1-3; D unclear. Per the germline V gene, CDR1 is SGHRS and CDR2 is YFSETQ. The ends were cut back, 3 bases at V and 0 bases at J, with 13 bases in the middle. The CDR3 has 16 residues. The CDR3 DNA sequence: TGCGCCAGCAGCTCCAGAGGGCAGATCTCTGGAAACACCATATATTTT. Amino acids: CASSSRGQISGNTIYF.

The CDR3 spells CASSVSGTPTGELFF. CDR3 sequence (DNA): TGTGCCAGCAGCGTTAGCGGGACCCCCACCGGGGAGCTGTTTTTT. V is TRBV7-2 and J is TRBJ2-2; TRBD2 matches 8 bases. Germline assignment: CDR1 SGHTA and CDR2 FQGNSA. This CDR3 region has 15 residues. V lost 5 bases to trimming and J lost 4 bases; unmatched junction nucleotides: 6.

The count of this clone is one. The rearrangement links TRBV30 to TRBJ2-7; 9 bases are a match to TRBD2. Trimming removed 2 bases from V and 5 bases from J; junction bases left unmatched: 13. The germline gives CDR1 GTSNPN, CDR2 SVGIG (reference sequence). The CDR3 is made up of 16 amino acids. CDR3 sequence reads: CAWSPRGLASFNEQYF. The CDR3, as DNA: TGTGCCTGGAGTCCGCGCGGACTAGCGAGTTTCAACGAGCAGTACTTC.